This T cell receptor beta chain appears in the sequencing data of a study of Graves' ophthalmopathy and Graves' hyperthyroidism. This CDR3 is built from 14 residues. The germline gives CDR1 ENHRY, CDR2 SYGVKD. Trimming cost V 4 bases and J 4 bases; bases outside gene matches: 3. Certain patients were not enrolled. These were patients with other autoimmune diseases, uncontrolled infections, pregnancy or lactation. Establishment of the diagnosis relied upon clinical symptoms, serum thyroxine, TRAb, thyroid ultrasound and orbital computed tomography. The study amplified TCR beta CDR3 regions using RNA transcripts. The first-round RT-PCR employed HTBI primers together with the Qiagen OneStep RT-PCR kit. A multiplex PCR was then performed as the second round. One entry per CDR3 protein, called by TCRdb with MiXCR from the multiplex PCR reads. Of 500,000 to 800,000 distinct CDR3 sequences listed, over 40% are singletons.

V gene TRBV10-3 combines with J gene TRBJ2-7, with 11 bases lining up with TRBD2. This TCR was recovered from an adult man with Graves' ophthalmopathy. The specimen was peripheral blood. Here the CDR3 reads CAISVLAGVYEQYF. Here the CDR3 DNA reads TGTGCCATCAGTGTACTAGCGGGAGTGTACGAGCAGTACTTC.